This T cell receptor (beta chain) was sequenced in a study of control samples from healthy donors and cancer patients. Using immunoSEQ multiplex PCR, the repertoire was profiled, and TCRdb retains in-frame clones only, with some absent. The profile shows 85,000 to 95,000 clones, more than 85% of them singletons. The CDR3 is 11 amino acids. V lost 10 bases and J 11 bases, leaving 17 bases between the germline ends. Germline V gives CDR1 MDHEN, CDR2 SYDVKM. The rearrangement joins TRBV28 to TRBJ1-1, with D perhaps TRBD1 (5 bases). Sequencing input: blood. The TCR originated in a woman aged 25 to 39 in good health. The DNA for the CDR3 is TGTGCCACCACCCAGGGAATCGGGGCTTTCTTT. The encoded protein is CATTQGIGAFF.